This is a list of T cell receptor beta chains from one sample in a study of patients and donors after allogeneic stem cell transplantation. TCRdb reanalysed the RT-PCR reads using MiXCR and keeps one entry per CDR3 protein. Of 90,000 to 120,000 distinct CDR3 sequences listed, less than 45% were seen once; the top ten hold 27%. The sample was blood, either unsorted or a sorted T cell fraction (not recorded which). Receptors originate from a human donor who was either an allogeneic HSCT recipient or a stem cell or donor lymphocyte infusion donor (not recorded which). It is not recorded whose cells these are; they may come from a transplant donor. Each CDR3 is given with its conserved first and last residue. D genes are given only for firm matches. Part of the rows lack a size; the others show once, few, many or a class for expanded clones.

abundance	d_gene	v_gene	j_gene	CDR3nt	CDR3aa
many	-	TRBV6-5	TRBJ1-1	TGTGCCAGCAGTTACTTCCCGGACAGCGTTGAAGCTTTCTTT	CASSYFPDSVEAFF
many	-	TRBV12-3/TRBV12-4	TRBJ1-1	TGTGCCAGCCGAACTGCAGCCCGGGTAGCTGAAGCTTTCTTT	CASRTAARVAEAFF
-	-	TRBV27	TRBJ2-2	TGTGCCAGCAGTTTAAATTGGGCTAGCACCGGGGAGCTGTTTTTT	CASSLNWASTGELFF
-	-	TRBV9	TRBJ1-2	TGTGCCAGCAGCGTAGGAGGGTCCCGCTATGGCTACACCTTC	CASSVGGSRYGYTF
-	-	TRBV4-3	TRBJ2-6	TGCGCCAGCAGCCAAAACGAGGGGTGGAGCGTCCTGACTTTC	CASSQNEGWSVLTF
-	-	TRBV12-3/TRBV12-4	TRBJ2-5	TGTGCCAGCAGTTTATCAGAGACCCAGTACTTC	CASSLSETQYF
many	-	TRBV20-1	TRBJ1-5	TGCAGTGCTAGAACGGACAGATATCAGCCCCAGCATTTT	CSARTDRYQPQHF
-	-	TRBV29-1	TRBJ2-3	TGCAGCGTTGATAGCACAGATACGCAGTATTTT	CSVDSTDTQYF
-	-	TRBV20-1	TRBJ1-1	TGCAGTGCCAACAACTTTATATCGGTGAACACTGAAGCTTTCTTT	CSANNFISVNTEAFF
-	TRBD1	TRBV27	TRBJ2-7	TGTGCCAGCAGTTTCGACAGGGGATCTTACGAGCAGTACTTC	CASSFDRGSYEQYF
few	TRBD1	TRBV10-3	TRBJ1-3	TGTGCCATCAGGAAACGGACAGGGCTTGGAAACACCATATATTTT	CAIRKRTGLGNTIYF
-	-	TRBV20-1	TRBJ1-5	TGCAGTGCTAGAGCCTCAGGGACTCAGCCCCAGCATTTT	CSARASGTQPQHF
-	-	TRBV12-3/TRBV12-4	TRBJ2-1	TGTGCCAGCAGGCAAACAGTAGATGAGCAGTTCTTC	CASRQTVDEQFF
-	-	TRBV19	TRBJ1-1	TGTGCCAGTAGTAAAAAGAACAGGTTTGAGAACACTGAAGCTTTCTTT	CASSKKNRFENTEAFF
-	-	TRBV7-8	TRBJ2-2	TGTGCCAGCATACGGATCGACGGGTTCGGGGAGCTGTTTTTT	CASIRIDGFGELFF
-	-	TRBV11-2	TRBJ2-3	TGTGCCAGCAGCCAATCCCCGACTAGTCCAGATACGCAGTATTTT	CASSQSPTSPDTQYF
-	-	TRBV11-3	TRBJ1-4	TGTGCCAGCAGCTTATCTACGGTCACTAACCTCTTAAATGAAAAACTGTTTTTT	CASSLSTVTNLLNEKLFF
-	-	TRBV2	TRBJ1-5	TGTGCCAGCAACTTCGGGTCGAGTGGTAGCAATCAGCCCCAGCATTTT	CASNFGSSGSNQPQHF
few	-	TRBV5-1	TRBJ1-1	TGCGCCAGCAGCCCCAGGTCGTCTTGGGCTGAAGCTTTCTTT	CASSPRSSWAEAFF
few	-	TRBV4-3	TRBJ1-1	TGCGCCAGCAGCCAAGGTTCCAACAGCGCTGAAGCTTTCTTT	CASSQGSNSAEAFF
once	TRBD2	TRBV5-1	TRBJ2-3	TGCGCCAGCAGCCCGGGACTAGCGGGAGGGCCCAACACAGATACGCAGTATTTT	CASSPGLAGGPNTDTQYF
once	-	TRBV18	TRBJ1-5	TGTGCCAGCTCACCATACCCAGGGGCGGAAGATCAGCCCCAGCATTTT	CASSPYPGAEDQPQHF
few	-	TRBV29-1	TRBJ1-1	TGCAGCGTTGTAGGGTATGCGGACACTGAAGCTTTCTTT	CSVVGYADTEAFF
-	TRBD1	TRBV7-2	TRBJ2-5	TGTGCCAGCAGCTTTGACAGGGAAGAGACCCAGTACTTC	CASSFDREETQYF
few	-	TRBV18	TRBJ1-1	TGTGCCAGCTCACCGGTAAGGAACACTGAAGCTTTCTTT	CASSPVRNTEAFF
once	TRBD1	TRBV6-5	TRBJ1-2	TGTGCCAGCAGCCAGACAGGGTTTGGTGGCTACACCTTC	CASSQTGFGGYTF
-	-	TRBV14	TRBJ1-1	TGTGCCAGCAGCCTACAGGGACTGGTGAACACTGAAGCTTTCTTT	CASSLQGLVNTEAFF
-	-	TRBV6-2/TRBV6-3	TRBJ2-7	TGTGCCACCGGAGTAACGGGCCAATCCGTCGGGAGTCTATACGAGCAGTACTTC	CATGVTGQSVGSLYEQYF
few	-	TRBV7-3	TRBJ2-1	TGTGCCAGCAGCCCGCCCGGAAACAATGAGCAGTTCTTC	CASSPPGNNEQFF
-	-	TRBV28	TRBJ1-2	TGTGCCAGCAGTTTCTCGGCCCTAGCTAGCCCACTATATGCCTACACCTTC	CASSFSALASPLYAYTF